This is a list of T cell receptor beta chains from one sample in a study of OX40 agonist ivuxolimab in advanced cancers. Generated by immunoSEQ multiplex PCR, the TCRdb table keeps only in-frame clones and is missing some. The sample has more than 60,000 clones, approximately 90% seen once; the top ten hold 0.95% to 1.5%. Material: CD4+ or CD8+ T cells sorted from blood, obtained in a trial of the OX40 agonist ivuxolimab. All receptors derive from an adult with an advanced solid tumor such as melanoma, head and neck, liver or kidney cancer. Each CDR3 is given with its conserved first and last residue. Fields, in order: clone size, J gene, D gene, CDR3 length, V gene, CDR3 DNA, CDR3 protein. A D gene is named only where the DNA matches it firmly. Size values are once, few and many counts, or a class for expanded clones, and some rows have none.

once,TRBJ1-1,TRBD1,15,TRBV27,TGTGCCAGCAGTTGGGGGACAGGGTGGAACACTGAAGCTTTCTTT,CASSWGTGWNTEAFF
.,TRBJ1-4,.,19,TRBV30,TGTGCCTGGAGTGTAAACCCCCCCGGGGGGGCAAGGACTAATGAAAAACTGTTTTTT,CAWSVNPPGGARTNEKLFF
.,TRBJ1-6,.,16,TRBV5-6,TGTGCCAGCAGCTTGCGAGTAACGGACGCACGGTCACCCCTCCACTTT,CASSLRVTDARSPLHF
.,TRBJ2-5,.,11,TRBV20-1,TGCAGTGCCGCCGTCTGGGAGACCCAGTACTTC,CSAAVWETQYF
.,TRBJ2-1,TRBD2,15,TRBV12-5,TGTGCTAGTGGTTTGTGGGGGGGGACCTACAATGAGCAGTTCTTC,CASGLWGGTYNEQFF
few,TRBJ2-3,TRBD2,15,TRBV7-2,TGTGCCAGCAGCTTATCGAGCGGGGGCACAGATACGCAGTATTTT,CASSLSSGGTDTQYF
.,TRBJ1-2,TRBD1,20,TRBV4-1,TGCGCCAGCAGCCAAGATGGTCACTCTCTCGGGACAGGGTTCAACTATGGCTACACCTTC,CASSQDGHSLGTGFNYGYTF
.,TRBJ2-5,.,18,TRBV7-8,TGTGCCAGCAGCTCAAAGCCCCGACAGGTAGACGTGGCGGAGACCCAGTACTTC,CASSSKPRQVDVAETQYF
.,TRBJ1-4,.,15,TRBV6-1,TGTGCCAGCAGTGATTCGGAGGCCCCTAATGAAAAACTGTTTTTT,CASSDSEAPNEKLFF
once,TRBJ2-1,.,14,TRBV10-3,TGTGCCATCAGTGAGGAAAGGGGGAACAATGAGCAGTTCTTC,CAISEERGNNEQFF
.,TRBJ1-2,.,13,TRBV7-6,TGTGCGACGACAAATTCAGCTAACTATGGCTACACCTTC,CATTNSANYGYTF
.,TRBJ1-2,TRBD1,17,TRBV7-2,TGTGCCAGCAGCTTAAGCTTAGGAGACAGGGGGTCCTATGGCTACACCTTC,CASSLSLGDRGSYGYTF
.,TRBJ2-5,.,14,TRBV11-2,TGTGCCAGCAGCCAGATCGGGAGACAAGAGACCCAGTACTTC,CASSQIGRQETQYF
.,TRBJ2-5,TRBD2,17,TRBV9,TGTGCCAGCAGCGTAGCCCCCACTAGCGGGGGCCAAGAGACCCAGTACTTC,CASSVAPTSGGQETQYF
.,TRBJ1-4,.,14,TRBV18,TGTGCCAGCTCACCAAGAATAGCAGACGAAAAACTGTTTTTT,CASSPRIADEKLFF
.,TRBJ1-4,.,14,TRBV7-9,TGTGCCAGCAGCTTCGCCAGGGGAGGTGAAAAACTGTTTTTT,CASSFARGGEKLFF
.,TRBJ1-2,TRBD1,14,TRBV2,TGTGCCAGCACGGGACAGGGACCCAACTATGGCTACACCTTC,CASTGQGPNYGYTF
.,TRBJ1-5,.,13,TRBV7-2,TGTGCCAGCAGCTTTACAAGCAATCAGCCCCAGCATTTT,CASSFTSNQPQHF
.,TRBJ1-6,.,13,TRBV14,TGTGCCAGCAGCCAAGGGAAAGATTCACCCCTCCACTTT,CASSQGKDSPLHF
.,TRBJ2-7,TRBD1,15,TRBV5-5,TGTGCCAGCAGCTTTAATCGTGACAGGGCCTACGAGCAGTACTTC,CASSFNRDRAYEQYF
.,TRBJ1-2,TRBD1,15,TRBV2,TGTGCCAGCAGGGGACAGCCCTCCCGGGGCGCTGGCTACACCTTC,CASRGQPSRGAGYTF
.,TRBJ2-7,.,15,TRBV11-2,TGTGCCAGCAGCTTAGGGGACCAGGGCGGGCCCGAGCAGTACTTC,CASSLGDQGGPEQYF
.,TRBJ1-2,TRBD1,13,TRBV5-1,TGCGCCAGCAGCTTCCAGGGGGAGGACGGCTACACCTTC,CASSFQGEDGYTF
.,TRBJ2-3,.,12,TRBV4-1,TGCGCCAGCAGCCAAGACACAGATACGCAGTATTTT,CASSQDTDTQYF
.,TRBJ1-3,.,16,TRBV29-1,TGCAGCGGGAACAGACAGGCATGTAACTCTGGAAACACCATATATTTT,CSGNRQACNSGNTIYF
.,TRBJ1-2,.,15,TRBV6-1,TGTGCCAGCAGTGACGGTCCCAGAGGGGGCTATGGCTACACCTTC,CASSDGPRGGYGYTF
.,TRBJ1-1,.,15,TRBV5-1,TGCGCCAGCAGCAAAACAGGGACTTGGGTCACTGAAGCTTTCTTT,CASSKTGTWVTEAFF
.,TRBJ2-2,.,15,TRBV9,TGTGCCAGCAGCCCCACGCAGCGAAACACCGGGGAGCTGTTTTTT,CASSPTQRNTGELFF
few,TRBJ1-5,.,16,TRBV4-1,TGCGCCAGCAGCCAGGACTTCCGGGACGGTAATCAGCCCCAGCATTTT,CASSQDFRDGNQPQHF
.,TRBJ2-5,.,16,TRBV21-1,TGTGCCAGCAGCAAAGTCCCCGGGACAGGGCACGAGACCCAGTACTTC,CASSKVPGTGHETQYF
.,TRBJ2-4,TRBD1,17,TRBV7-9,TGTGCCAGCAGCTTAGCCCACAGGGGGCTTTCTAAAAACATTCAGTACTTC,CASSLAHRGLSKNIQYF